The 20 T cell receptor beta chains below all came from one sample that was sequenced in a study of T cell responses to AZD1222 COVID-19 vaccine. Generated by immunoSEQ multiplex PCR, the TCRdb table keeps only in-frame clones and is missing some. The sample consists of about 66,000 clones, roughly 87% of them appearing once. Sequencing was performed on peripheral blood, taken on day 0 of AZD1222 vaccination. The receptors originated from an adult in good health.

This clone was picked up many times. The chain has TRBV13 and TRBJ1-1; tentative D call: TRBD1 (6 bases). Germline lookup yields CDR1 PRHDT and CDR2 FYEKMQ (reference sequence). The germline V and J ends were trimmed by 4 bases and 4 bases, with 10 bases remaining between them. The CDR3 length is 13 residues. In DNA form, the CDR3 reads TGTGCCAGCAGCTCACAGGGTGGCACTGAAGCTTTCTTT. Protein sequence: CASSSQGGTEAFF.

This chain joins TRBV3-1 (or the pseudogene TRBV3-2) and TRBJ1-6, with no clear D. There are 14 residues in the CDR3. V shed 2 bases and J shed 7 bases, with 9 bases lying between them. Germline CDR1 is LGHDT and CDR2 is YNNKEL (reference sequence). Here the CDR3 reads CASSQMGSNSPLHF. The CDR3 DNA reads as TGTGCCAGCAGCCAAATGGGGTCCAATTCACCCCTCCACTTT.

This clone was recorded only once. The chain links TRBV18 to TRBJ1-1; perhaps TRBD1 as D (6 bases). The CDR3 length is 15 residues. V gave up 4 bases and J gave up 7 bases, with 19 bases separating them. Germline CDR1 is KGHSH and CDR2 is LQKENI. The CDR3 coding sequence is TGTGCCAGCTCACTAAGGACAGTTTCCAGAGGTGAAGCTTTCTTT. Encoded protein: CASSLRTVSRGEAFF.

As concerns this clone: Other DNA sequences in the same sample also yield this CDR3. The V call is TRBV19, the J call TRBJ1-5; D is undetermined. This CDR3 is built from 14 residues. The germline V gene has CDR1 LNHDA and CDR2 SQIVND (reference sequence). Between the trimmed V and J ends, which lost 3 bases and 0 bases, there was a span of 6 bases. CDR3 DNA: TGTGCCAGTAGTATCGGGTATAGCAATCAGCCCCAGCATTTT. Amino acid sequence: CASSIGYSNQPQHF.

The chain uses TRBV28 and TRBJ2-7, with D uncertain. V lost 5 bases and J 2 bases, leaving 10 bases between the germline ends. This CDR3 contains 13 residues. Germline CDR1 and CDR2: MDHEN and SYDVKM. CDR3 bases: TGTGCCAGCAGTCCCCATCGGGCCTACGAGCAGTACTTC. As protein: CASSPHRAYEQYF.

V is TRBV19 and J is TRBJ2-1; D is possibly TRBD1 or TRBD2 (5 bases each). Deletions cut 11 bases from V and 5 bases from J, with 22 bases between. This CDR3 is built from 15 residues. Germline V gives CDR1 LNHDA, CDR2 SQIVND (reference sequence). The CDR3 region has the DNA TGTGCCCCTGTTTGGGGGACCAAAATTAACAATGAGCAGTTCTTC. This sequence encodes CAPVWGTKINNEQFF.

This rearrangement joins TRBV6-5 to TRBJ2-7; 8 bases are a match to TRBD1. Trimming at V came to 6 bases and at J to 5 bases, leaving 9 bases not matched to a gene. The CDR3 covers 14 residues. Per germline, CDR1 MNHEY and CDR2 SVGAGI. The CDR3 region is CASRPRQGWHEQYF. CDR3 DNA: TGTGCCAGCAGACCGAGACAGGGGTGGCACGAGCAGTACTTC.

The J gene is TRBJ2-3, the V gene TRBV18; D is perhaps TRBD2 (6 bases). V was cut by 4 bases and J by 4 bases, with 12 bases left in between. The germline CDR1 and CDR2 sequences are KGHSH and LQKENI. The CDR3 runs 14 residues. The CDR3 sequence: CASSQGGGSDTQYF. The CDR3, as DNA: TGTGCCAGCTCACAAGGCGGAGGGTCAGATACGCAGTATTTT.

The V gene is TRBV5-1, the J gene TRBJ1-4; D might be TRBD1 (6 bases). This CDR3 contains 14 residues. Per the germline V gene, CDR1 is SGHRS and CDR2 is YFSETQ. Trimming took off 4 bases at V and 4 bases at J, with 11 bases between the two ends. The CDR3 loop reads CASSLTGGNEKLFF. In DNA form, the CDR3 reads TGCGCCAGCAGCCTGACAGGTGGTAATGAAAAACTGTTTTTT. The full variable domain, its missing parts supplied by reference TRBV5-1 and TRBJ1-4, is KAGVTQTPRYLIKTRGQQVTLSCSPISGHRSVSWYQQTPGQGLQFLFEYFSETQRNKGNFPGRFSGRQFSNSRSEMNVSTLELGDSALYLCASSLTGGNEKLFFGSGTQLSVL.

The CDR3, as DNA: TGTGCCAGCAGCTTAAGGGCAGGGAGAGGGCCTTATAGCAATCAGCCCCAGCATTTT. Translation gives CASSLRAGRGPYSNQPQHF. The chain is built from TRBV7-8 and TRBJ1-5; TRBD1 is a possible D gene (5 bases). The V end lost 2 bases, the J end lost 0 bases, and 20 bases lay between the germline ends. CDR3 length: 19 amino acids. Germline V gives CDR1 SGHVS, CDR2 FQNEAQ.

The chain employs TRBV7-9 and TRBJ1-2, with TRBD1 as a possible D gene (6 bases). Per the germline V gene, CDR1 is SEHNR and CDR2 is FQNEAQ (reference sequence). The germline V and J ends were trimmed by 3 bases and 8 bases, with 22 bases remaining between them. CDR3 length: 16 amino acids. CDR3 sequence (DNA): TGTGCCAGCAGCTTCTGGGGGGCCCCGAGGGAAGAGGGCTACACCTTC. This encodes CASSFWGAPREEGYTF.

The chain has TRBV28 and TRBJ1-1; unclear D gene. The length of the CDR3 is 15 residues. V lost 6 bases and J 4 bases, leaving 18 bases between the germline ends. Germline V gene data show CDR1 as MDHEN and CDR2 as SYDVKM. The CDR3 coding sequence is TGTGCCAGCAGCCCAGGACTTATAATAGGCACTGAAGCTTTCTTT. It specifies CASSPGLIIGTEAFF.

In nucleotides, the CDR3 is TGTGCCAGCAGCAGCCTCCTAGGACAAGAGACCCAGTACTTC. This gives the protein CASSSLLGQETQYF. The rearrangement links TRBV7-2 to TRBJ2-5, with D unclear. With 5 bases removed from V and 2 bases from J, the gap between germline ends came to 12 bases. The CDR3 consists of 14 residues. Germline V gene lookup returns CDR1 SGHTA and CDR2 FQGNSA.

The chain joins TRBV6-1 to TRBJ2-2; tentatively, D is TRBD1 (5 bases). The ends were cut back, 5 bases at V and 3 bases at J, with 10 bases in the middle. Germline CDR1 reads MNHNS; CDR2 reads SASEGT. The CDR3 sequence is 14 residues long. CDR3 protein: CASSQGGYTGELFF. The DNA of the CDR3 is TGTGCCAGCAGTCAGGGCGGATACACCGGGGAGCTGTTTTTT.

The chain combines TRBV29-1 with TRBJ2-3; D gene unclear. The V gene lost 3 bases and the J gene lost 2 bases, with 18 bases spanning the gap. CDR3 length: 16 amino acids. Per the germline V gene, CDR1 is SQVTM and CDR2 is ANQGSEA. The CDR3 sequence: CSVESKHHYSTDTQYF. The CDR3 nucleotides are TGCAGCGTTGAGTCGAAGCATCACTATTCCACAGATACGCAGTATTTT.

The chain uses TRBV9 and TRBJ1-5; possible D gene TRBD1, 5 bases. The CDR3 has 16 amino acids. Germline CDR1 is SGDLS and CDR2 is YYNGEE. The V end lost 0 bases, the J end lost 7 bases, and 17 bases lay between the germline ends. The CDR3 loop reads CASSVGAGGAGQPQHF. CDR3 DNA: TGTGCCAGCAGCGTAGGGGCTGGAGGGGCGGGCCAGCCCCAGCATTTT.

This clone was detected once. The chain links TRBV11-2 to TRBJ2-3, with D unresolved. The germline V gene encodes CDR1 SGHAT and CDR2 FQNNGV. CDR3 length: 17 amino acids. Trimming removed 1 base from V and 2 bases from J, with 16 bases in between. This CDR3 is CASSLVGKTYSTDTQYF. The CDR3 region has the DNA TGTGCCAGCAGCTTAGTAGGGAAAACCTACTCCACAGATACGCAGTATTTT.

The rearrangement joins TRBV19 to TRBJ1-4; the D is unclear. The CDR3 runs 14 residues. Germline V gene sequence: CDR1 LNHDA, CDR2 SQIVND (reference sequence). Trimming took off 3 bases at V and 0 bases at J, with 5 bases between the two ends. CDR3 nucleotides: TGTGCCAGTAGTATGAGTGCAACTAATGAAAAACTGTTTTTT. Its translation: CASSMSATNEKLFF.

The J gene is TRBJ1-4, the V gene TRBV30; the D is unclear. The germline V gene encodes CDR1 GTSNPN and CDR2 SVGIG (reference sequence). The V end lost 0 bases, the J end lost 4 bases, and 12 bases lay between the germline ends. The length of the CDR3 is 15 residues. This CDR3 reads CAWSVRGFFNEKLFF. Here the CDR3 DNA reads TGTGCCTGGAGTGTACGTGGGTTCTTTAATGAAAAACTGTTTTTT.

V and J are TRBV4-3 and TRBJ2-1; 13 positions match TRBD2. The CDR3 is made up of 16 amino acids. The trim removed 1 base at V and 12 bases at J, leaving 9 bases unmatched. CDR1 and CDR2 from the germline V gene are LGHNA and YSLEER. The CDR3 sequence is CASSQVTLAGGHRQFF. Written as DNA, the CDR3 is TGCGCCAGCAGCCAAGTAACACTAGCGGGGGGGCATAGGCAGTTCTTC.